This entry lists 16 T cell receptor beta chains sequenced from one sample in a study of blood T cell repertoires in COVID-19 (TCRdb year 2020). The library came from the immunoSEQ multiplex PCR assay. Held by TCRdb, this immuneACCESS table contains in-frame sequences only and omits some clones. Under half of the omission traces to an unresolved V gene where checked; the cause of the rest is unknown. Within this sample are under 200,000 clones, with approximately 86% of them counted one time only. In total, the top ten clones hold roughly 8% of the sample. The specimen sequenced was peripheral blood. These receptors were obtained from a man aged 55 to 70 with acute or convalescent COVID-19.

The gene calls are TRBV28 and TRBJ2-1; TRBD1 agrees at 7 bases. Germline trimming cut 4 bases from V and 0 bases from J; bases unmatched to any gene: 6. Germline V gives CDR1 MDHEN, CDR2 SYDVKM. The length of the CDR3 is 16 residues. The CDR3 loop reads CASSSRTGSSYNEQFF. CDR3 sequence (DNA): TGTGCCAGCAGTTCCAGGACAGGAAGCTCCTACAATGAGCAGTTCTTC.

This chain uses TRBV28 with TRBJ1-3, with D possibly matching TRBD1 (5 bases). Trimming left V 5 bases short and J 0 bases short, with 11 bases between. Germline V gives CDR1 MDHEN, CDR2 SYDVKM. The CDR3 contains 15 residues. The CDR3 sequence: CASSGGGSSGNTIYF. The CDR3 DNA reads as TGTGCCAGCAGTGGGGGGGGAAGCTCTGGAAACACCATATATTTT.

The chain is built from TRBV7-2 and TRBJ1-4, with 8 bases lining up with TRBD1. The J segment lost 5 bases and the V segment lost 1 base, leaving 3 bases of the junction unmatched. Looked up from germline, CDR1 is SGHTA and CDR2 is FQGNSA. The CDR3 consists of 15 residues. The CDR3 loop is CASSLGDRRNEKLFF. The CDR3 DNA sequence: TGTGCCAGCAGCTTAGGGGACAGGAGAAATGAAAAACTGTTTTTT.

The CDR3 coding sequence is TGTGCCAGCAGATCCCCCCCCGGGACAGGGGGCTGGTTAGGTGGAAACACCATATATTTT. Residues: CASRSPPGTGGWLGGNTIYF. The chain combines TRBV28 with TRBJ1-3; TRBD1 matches at 12 bases. This CDR3 is 20 amino acids long. With V trimmed by 6 bases and J by 3 bases, 18 bases remained unmatched. From germline, CDR1 is MDHEN and CDR2 SYDVKM.

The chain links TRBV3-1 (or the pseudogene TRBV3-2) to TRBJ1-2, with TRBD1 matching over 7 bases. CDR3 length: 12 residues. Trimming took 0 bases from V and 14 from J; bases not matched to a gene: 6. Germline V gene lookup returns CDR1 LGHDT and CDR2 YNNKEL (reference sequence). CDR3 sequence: CASSQERQGVTF. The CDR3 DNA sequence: TGTGCCAGCAGCCAAGAAAGGCAGGGGGTTACCTTC.

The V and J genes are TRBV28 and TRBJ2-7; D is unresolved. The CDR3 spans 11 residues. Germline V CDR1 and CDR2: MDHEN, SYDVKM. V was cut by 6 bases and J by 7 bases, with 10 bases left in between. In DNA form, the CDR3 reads TGTGCCAGCAGCCTCAATAGAGAGCAGTACTTC. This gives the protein CASSLNREQYF.

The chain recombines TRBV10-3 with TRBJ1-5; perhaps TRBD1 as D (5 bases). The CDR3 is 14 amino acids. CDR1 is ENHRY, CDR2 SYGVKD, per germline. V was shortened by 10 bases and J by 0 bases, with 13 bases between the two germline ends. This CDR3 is CATWDSNSNQPQHF. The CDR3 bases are TGTGCCACCTGGGACTCGAATAGCAATCAGCCCCAGCATTTT.

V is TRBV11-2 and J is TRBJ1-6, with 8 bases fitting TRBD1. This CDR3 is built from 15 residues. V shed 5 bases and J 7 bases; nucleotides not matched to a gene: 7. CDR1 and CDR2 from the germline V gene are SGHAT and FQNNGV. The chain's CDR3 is CASSRTGGSNSPLHF. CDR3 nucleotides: TGTGCCAGCAGCAGAACAGGGGGATCCAATTCACCCCTCCACTTT. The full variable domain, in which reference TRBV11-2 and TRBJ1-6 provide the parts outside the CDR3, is EAGVAQSPRYKIIEKRQSVAFWCNPISGHATLYWYQQILGQGPKLLIQFQNNGVVDDSQLPKDRFSAERLKGVDSTLKIQPAKLEDSAVYLCASSRTGGSNSPLHFGNGTRLTVT.

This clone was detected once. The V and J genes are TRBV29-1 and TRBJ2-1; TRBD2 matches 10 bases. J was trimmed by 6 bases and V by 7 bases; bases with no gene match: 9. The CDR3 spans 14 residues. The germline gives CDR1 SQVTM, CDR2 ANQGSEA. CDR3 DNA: TGCAGCGGCAAAACTAGCGGGAAAGTCAATGAGCAGTTCTTC. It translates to CSGKTSGKVNEQFF.

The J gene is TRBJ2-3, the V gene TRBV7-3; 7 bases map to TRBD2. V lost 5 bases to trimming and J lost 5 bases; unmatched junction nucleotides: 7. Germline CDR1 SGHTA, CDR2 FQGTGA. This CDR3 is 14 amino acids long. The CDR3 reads CASSLSLAEDTQYF. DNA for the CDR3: TGTGCCAGCAGCCTCTCCCTAGCGGAAGATACGCAGTATTTT. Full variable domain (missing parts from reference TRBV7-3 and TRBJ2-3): GAGVSQTPSNKVTEKGKYVELRCDPISGHTALYWYRQSLGQGPEFLIYFQGTGAADDSGLPNDRFFAVRPEGSVSTLKIQRTERGDSAVYLCASSLSLAEDTQYFGPGTRLTVL.

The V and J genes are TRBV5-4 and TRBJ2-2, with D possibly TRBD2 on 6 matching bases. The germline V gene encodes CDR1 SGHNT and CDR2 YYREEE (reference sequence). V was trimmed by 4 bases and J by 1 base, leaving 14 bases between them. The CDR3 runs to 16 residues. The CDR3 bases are TGTGCCAGCAGCCCCGGGGGAGTGGGGAACACCGGGGAGCTGTTTTTT. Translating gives CASSPGGVGNTGELFF.

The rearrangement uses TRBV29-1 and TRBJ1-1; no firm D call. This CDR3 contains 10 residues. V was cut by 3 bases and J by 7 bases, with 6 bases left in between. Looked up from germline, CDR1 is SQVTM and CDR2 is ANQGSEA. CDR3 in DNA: TGCAGCGTTGATCGTAGTGAAGCTTTCTTT. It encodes CSVDRSEAFF. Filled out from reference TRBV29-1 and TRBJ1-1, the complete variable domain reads SAVISQKPSRDICQRGTSLTIQCQVDSQVTMMFWYRQQPGQSLTLIATANQGSEATYESGFVIDKFPISRPNLTFSTLTVSNMSPEDSSIYLCSVDRSEAFFGQGTRLTVV.

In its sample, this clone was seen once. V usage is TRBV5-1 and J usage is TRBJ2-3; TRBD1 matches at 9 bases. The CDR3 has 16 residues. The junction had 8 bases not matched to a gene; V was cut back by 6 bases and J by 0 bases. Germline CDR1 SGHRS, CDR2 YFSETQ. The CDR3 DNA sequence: TGCGCCAGCACTCCCCCGGGACAGGGCAGCACAGATACGCAGTATTTT. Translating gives CASTPPGQGSTDTQYF.

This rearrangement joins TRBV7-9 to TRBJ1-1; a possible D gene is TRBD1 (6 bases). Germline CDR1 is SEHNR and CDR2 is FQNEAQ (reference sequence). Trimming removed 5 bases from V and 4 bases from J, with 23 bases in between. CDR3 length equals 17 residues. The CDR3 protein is CASSVDGGPGRSTEAFF. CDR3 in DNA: TGTGCCAGCAGCGTGGACGGGGGCCCCGGGAGGAGCACTGAAGCTTTCTTT.

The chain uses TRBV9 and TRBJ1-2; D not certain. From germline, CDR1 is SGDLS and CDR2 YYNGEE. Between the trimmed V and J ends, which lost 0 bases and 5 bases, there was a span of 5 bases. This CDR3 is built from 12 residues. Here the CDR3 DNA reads TGTGCCAGCAGCGTAGCCGGTTATGGCTACACCTTC. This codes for CASSVAGYGYTF.

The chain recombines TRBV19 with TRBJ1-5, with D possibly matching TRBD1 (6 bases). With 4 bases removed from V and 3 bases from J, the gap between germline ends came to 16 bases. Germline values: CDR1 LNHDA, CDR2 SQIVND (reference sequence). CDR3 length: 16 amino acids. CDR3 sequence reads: CASSTDPGHSNQPQHF. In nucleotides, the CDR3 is TGTGCCAGTAGTACTGATCCGGGACACTCCAATCAGCCCCAGCATTTT.